This T cell receptor (beta chain) originates from a study of blood T cell repertoires in COVID-19. About the research overall: Whether acute or convalescent, the COVID-19 samples came from the United States, Italy and Spain. In each case, the material was cDNA or gDNA derived from T cells, B-cell-depleted T cells, or PBMCs.

This clone was seen just once. As handled by the study authors: Quantification of nucleated cells was approximated via reference gene primer amplification. Profiled with immunoSEQ multiplex PCR; TCRdb holds only in-frame clones, not every one. D and trimming come from the DNA, and the V and J calls and clone size come from that table. Of roughly 35,000 clones in the sample, almost 90% were seen once. The germline V gene has CDR1 SGHNT and CDR2 YENEEA. V gave up 6 bases and J gave up 5 bases; unmatched junction bases: 10. This CDR3 contains 15 residues. The chain is built from TRBV11-3 and TRBJ2-1; TRBD1 aligns across 7 bases. The sample consisted of peripheral blood. This receptor was obtained from a man in his 70s with acute or convalescent COVID-19. DNA for the CDR3: TGTGCCAGCAGTCCCTCAGGGGGTGTCCACAATGAGCAGTTCTTC. Its protein is CASSPSGGVHNEQFF.